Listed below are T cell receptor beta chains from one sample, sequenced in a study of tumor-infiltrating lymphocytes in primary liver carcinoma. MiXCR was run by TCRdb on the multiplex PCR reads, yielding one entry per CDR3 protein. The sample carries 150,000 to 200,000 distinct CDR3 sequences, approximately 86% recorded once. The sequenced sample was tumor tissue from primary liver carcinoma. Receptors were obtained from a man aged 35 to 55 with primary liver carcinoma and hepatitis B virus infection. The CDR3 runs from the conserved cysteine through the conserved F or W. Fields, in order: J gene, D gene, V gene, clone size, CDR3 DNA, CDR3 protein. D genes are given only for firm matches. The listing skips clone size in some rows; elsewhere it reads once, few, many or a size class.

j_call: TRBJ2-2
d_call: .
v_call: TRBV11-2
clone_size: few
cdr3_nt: TGTGTCAGCAGCTCTTCTAGTGGCGCGAACACCGGGGAGCTGTTTTTT
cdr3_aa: CVSSSSSGANTGELFF

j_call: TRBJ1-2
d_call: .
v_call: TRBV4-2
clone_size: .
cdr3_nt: TGTGCCAGCAAGCAAGAAGTAAGGTCTCGGGGCTACACTTTC
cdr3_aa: CASKQEVRSRGYTF

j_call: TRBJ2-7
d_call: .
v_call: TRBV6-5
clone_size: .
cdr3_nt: TGTGCCAGCAATCCTGGGACAAGACGCTACGAACAGTACTTC
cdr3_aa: CASNPGTRRYEQYF

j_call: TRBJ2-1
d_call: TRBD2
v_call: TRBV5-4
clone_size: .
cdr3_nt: TGTACCTCGACTAGCGGGAGACCCAATGAGCAGTTCTTC
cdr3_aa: CTSTSGRPNEQFF

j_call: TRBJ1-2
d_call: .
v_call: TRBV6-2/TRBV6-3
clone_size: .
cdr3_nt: TGTGCCAGCAGTCGTGAGGGAACTATTAATGGCTATACCTTC
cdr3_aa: CASSREGTINGYTF

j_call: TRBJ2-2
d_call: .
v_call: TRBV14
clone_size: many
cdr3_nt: TGTGCCAGCAGCCAAGATCCCCAGGCAGTCCGGACCGGGGAGCTGTTTTTT
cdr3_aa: CASSQDPQAVRTGELFF

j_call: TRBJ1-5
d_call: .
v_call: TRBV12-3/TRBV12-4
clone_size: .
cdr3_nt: TGTGCCGGCACGCGCGGCAGCGTAATAAATCAGCCCCAGCATTTT
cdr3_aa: CAGTRGSVINQPQHF

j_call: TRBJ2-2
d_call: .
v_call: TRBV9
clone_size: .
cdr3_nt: TGTGCCAGCAAACCGGGACTTAGTGTTGTCGGGGAGCTGTTTTTT
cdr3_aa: CASKPGLSVVGELFF

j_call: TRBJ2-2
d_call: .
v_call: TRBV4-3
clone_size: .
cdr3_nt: TGCGCCAGCAGCCAATTAACTACGGCCGGGGACCTGTTTTTT
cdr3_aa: CASSQLTTAGDLFF

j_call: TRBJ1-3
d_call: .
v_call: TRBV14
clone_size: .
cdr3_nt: TGTGCCAGCAGACAAGATCACAACTCTGGAAACTCCATATATTTT
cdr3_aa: CASRQDHNSGNSIYF

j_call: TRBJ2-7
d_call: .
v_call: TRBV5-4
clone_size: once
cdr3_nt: TGTGCCAACAGCCTTGACGAGGGCAATAGCGATCAGTACTTC
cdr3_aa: CANSLDEGNSDQYF

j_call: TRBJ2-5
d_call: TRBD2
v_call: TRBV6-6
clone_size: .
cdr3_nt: TGTGCCAGGATCGCACTAGCGGGAAGTGGAGAGACCCAGTACTTC
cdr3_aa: CARIALAGSGETQYF

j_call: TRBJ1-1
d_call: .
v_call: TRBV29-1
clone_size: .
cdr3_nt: TGCAGCGTATTTGACACTGAAGTTATCTTT
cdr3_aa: CSVFDTEVIF

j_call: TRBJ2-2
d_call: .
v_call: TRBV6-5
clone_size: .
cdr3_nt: TGTGCTAGCGGTTATCAAGGGGTACTGGGGGAGCTGTTTTTT
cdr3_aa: CASGYQGVLGELFF

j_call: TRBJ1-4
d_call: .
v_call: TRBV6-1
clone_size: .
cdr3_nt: TGTGCCAGCAGTGCCTTTCTTTTCGGGGCAGCACATACTACTAATGAAAAACTGTTTTTT
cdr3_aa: CASSAFLFGAAHTTNEKLFF

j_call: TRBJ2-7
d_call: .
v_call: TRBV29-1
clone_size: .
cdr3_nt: TGCAGCGTGCGGGCCGGGACTGCTTACGAACATTACTTC
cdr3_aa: CSVRAGTAYEHYF

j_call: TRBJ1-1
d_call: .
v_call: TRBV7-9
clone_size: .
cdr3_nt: TGTGCCAGCAGCCTATCCTGGACCGAGAACACTGAAGCTTTCTTC
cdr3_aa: CASSLSWTENTEAFF

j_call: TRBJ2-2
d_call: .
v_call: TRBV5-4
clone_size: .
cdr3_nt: TGTGCCAGCAGCTTGGTAGGGCGGAACAAATTGACCGGGGAGCTGTTTTTT
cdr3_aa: CASSLVGRNKLTGELFF

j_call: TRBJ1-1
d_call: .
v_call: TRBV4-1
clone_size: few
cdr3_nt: TGTGCCAGCATCCAAGTAAACTCGGGCACTGAAGCTTTCTTT
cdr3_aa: CASIQVNSGTEAFF

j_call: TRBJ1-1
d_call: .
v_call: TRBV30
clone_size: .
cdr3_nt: TGTGCCTGGAGTCCGGATAGGAGGACTGGAGTTTTCTTT
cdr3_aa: CAWSPDRRTGVFF

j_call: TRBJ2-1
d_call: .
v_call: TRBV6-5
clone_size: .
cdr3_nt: TGTGCCGGCAGTTCGAAGCGAGCGGAGACCTACAATGAGCAGTTCTTC
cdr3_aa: CAGSSKRAETYNEQFF

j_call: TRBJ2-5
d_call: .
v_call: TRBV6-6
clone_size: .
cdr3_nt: TGTGCCGGCAGTTACCGTGATCAAGAGACCCAGTACTTC
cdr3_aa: CAGSYRDQETQYF

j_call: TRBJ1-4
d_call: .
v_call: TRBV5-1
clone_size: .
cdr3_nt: TGCGCCAGCAGGGACACGGGGGCGCGATGGGAAAAACTGTTTTTT
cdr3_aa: CASRDTGARWEKLFF

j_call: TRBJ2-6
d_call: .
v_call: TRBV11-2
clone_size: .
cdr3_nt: TGTGCCACCCAGCGGCCGTGCTCTGGGGTCAACATCCTGACTTTC
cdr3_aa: CATQRPCSGVNILTF

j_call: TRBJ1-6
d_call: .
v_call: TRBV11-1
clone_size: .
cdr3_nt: TGTGCCAGCAGCCGGACACTGGTTTCCCAACTCCACTTT
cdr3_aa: CASSRTLVSQLHF

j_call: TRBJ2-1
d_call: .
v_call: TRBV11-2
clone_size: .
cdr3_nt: TGTGCCAGCAGCTTTAGGGAGCCACTCGACAATGAGCAATTCTTC
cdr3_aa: CASSFREPLDNEQFF

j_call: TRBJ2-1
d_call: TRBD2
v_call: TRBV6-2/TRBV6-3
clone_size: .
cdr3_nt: TGTGCCAGTAGGACTAGCGGGATCGGTGAGCAGTTATTC
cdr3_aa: CASRTSGIGEQLF

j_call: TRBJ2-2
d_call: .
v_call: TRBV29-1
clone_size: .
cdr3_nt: TGCGGCGTTGTTCTAGTGGGAGCCTTCACCGTGGAGCTGTTTTTT
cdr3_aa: CGVVLVGAFTVELFF

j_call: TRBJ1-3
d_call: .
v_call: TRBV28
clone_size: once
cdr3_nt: TGTGCCAGCAGTTTAGGGAAAGGGCCCCGGTCTTCTGGAAATACCATATATTTT
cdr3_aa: CASSLGKGPRSSGNTIYF

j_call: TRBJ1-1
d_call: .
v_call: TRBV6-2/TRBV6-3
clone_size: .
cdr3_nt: TGTGCCAGCAGTTACCCCTGGGTGACTCCGACGGGTTTCTTT
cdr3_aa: CASSYPWVTPTGFF

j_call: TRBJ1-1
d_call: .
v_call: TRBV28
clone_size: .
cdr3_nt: TGTGCCAGCAGGATCATAGGGGATGACGCTTTCTTT
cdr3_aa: CASRIIGDDAFF

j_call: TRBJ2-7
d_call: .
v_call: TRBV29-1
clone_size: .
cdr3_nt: TGCAGCGGCTGTACCGGGGACTACGAGCAGTACTTC
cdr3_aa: CSGCTGDYEQYF

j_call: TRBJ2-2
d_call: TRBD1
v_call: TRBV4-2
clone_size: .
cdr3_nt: TGTGTCAGCACCGGGACAGGGAACACCGGGGAGCTGCTTTTT
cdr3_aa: CVSTGTGNTGELLF

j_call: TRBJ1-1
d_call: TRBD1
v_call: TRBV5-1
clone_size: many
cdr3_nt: TGCGCCAGCAGCACCGGGACAGGGGGAATGAACACTGAAGCTTTCTTT
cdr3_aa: CASSTGTGGMNTEAFF